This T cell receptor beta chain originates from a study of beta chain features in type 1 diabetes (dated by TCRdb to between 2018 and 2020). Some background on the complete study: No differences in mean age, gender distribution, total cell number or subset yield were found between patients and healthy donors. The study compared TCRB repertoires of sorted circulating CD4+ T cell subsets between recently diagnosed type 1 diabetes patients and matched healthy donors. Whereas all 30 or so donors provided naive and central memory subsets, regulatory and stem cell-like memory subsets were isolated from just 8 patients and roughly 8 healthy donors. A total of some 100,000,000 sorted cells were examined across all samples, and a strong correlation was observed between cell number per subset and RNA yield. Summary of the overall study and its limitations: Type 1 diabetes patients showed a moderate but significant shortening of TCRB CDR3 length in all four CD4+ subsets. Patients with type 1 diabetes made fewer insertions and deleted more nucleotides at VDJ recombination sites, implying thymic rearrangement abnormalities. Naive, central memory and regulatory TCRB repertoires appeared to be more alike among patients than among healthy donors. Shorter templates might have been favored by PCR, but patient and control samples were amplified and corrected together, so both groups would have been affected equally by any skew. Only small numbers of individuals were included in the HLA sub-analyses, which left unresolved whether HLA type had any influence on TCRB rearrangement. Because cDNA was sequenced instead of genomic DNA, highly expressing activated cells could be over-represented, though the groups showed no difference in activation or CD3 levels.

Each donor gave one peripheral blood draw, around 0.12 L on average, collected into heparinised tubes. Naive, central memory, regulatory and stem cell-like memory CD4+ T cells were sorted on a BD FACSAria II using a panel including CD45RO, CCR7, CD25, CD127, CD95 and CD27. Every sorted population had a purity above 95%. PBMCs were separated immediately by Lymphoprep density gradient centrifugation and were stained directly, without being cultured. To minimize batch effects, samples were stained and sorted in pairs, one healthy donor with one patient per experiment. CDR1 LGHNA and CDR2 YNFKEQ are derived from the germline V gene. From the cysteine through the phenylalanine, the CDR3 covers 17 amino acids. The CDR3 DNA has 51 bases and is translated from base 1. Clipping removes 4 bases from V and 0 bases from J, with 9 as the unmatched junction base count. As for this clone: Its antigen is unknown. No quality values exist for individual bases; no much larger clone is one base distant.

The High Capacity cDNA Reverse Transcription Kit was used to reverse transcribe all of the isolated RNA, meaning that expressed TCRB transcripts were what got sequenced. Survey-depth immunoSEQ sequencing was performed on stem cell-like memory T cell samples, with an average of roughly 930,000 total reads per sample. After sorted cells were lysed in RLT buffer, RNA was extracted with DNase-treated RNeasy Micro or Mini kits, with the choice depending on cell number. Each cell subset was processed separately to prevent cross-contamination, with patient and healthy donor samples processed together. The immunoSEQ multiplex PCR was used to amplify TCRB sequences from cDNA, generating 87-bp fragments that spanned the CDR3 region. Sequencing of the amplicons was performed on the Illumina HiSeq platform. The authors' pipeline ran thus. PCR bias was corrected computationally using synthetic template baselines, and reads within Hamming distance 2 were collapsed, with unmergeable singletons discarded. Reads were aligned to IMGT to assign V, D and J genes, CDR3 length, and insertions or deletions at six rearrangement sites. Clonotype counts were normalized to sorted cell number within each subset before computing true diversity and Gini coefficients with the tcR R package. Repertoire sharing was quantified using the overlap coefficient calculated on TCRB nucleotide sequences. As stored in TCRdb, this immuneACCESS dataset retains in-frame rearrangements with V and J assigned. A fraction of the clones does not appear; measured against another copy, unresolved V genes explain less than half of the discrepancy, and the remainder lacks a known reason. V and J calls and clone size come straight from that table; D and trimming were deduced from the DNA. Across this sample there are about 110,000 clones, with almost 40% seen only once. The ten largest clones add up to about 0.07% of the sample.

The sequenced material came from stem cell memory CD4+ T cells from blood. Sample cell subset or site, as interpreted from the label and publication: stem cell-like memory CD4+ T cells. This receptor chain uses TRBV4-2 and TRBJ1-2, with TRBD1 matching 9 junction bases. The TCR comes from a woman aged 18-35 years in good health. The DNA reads TGTGCCAGCAGCCCAGGACAGGGGATTCTAGCTAACTATGGCTACACCTTC. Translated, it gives CASSPGQGILANYGYTF.